This is a list of T cell receptor beta chains from one sample in a study of control samples from healthy donors and cancer patients. TCRdb's copy holds only in-frame clones and misses some; the assay was immunoSEQ multiplex PCR. The sample has under 20,000 clones; 86% are singletons. The material sequenced was PBMCs. These TCRs come from a woman in her sixties or seventies with colorectal cancer. Both conserved end residues are part of each CDR3. A D gene is named only where the DNA matches it firmly. The size field is filled for only some rows; it gives once, few, many or a size class.

TRBD1,TRBJ1-1,-,TRBV19,CASRGQGGLEAFF,TGTGCCAGTAGGGGACAGGGAGGTCTTGAAGCTTTCTTT
-,TRBJ2-2,-,TRBV6-6,CASSLEPKTGWGNTGELFF,TGTGCCAGCAGTCTTGAACCAAAAACAGGGTGGGGGAACACCGGGGAGCTGTTTTTT
-,TRBJ1-1,-,TRBV10-3,CAISDSGFTEAFF,TGTGCCATCAGTGATTCGGGGTTCACTGAAGCTTTCTTT
-,TRBJ2-7,few,TRBV7-8,CASSPLISYEQYF,TGTGCCAGCAGCCCCCTCATCTCCTACGAGCAGTACTTC
TRBD2,TRBJ2-7,-,TRBV7-2,CASSLGVSGTYSYEQYF,TGTGCCAGCAGCTTAGGGGTTAGCGGGACCTACTCCTACGAGCAGTACTTC
-,TRBJ1-3,-,TRBV9,CASTEGTSGNTIYF,TGTGCCAGCACAGAAGGGACCTCTGGAAACACCATATATTTT
-,TRBJ2-7,once,TRBV19,CASSPRAAREQYF,TGTGCCAGTAGTCCCCGGGCCGCGCGGGAGCAGTACTTC
TRBD2,TRBJ2-3,-,TRBV7-9,CASLVAGQDTQYF,TGTGCCAGCTTGGTAGCGGGGCAAGATACGCAGTATTTT
-,TRBJ1-5,-,TRBV6-5,CASSPTGYSNQPQHF,TGTGCCAGCAGCCCGACAGGTTATAGCAATCAGCCCCAGCATTTT
-,TRBJ1-3,-,TRBV11-3,CASSRPIGSGNTIYF,TGTGCCAGCAGCCGACCGATAGGGTCTGGAAACACCATATATTTT
-,TRBJ1-3,once,TRBV6-6,CASSYTGRSSGNTIYF,TGTGCCAGCAGTTACACTGGACGGTCCTCTGGAAACACCATATATTTT
-,TRBJ1-3,once,TRBV7-6,CASSLADSSGNTIYF,TGTGCCAGCAGCTTGGCAGACAGCTCTGGAAACACCATATATTTT
TRBD2,TRBJ2-3,-,TRBV4-2,CASSQPSGTSGIDTQYF,TGTGCCAGCAGCCAACCCTCCGGGACTAGCGGGATAGATACGCAGTATTTT
-,TRBJ1-2,-,TRBV19,CASSRSDGYTF,TGTGCCAGTAGCAGGAGTGATGGCTACACCTTC
-,TRBJ1-1,-,TRBV4-1,CASSQEGGTFVMNTEAFF,TGCGCCAGCAGCCAAGAAGGTGGGACGTTCGTCATGAACACTGAAGCTTTCTTT
-,TRBJ2-5,-,TRBV5-4,CASSLGQPQETQYF,TGTGCCAGCAGCTTGGGGCAGCCTCAAGAGACCCAGTACTTC
-,TRBJ2-3,-,TRBV6-2/TRBV6-3,CASSYAGPGDTQYF,TGTGCCAGCAGTTACGCGGGACCCGGCGATACGCAGTATTTT
-,TRBJ1-2,-,TRBV5-1,CASGRDTISSNYGYTF,TGCGCCAGCGGCCGGGACACAATATCGTCTAACTATGGCTACACCTTC
TRBD1,TRBJ2-2,-,TRBV12-5,CASDPTGDSPGELFF,TGTGCTAGTGACCCGACAGGGGATTCCCCCGGGGAGCTGTTTTTT
-,TRBJ2-5,-,TRBV11-2,CASSLESQETQYF,TGTGCCAGCAGCTTAGAATCTCAAGAGACCCAGTACTTC
TRBD1,TRBJ1-1,-,TRBV29-1,CSVFDRGWTEAFF,TGCAGCGTCTTCGACAGGGGGTGGACTGAAGCTTTCTTT
-,TRBJ2-7,-,TRBV18,CASSPGIGDSYEQYF,TGTGCCAGCTCACCAGGTATCGGGGATTCCTACGAGCAGTACTTC
-,TRBJ1-4,-,TRBV15,CATSRDSGNSEKLFF,TGTGCCACCAGCAGAGATTCGGGGAATTCTGAAAAACTGTTTTTT
TRBD2,TRBJ2-3,-,TRBV4-1,CASSPRSSGRGTDTQYF,TGCGCCAGCAGCCCCCGAAGTAGCGGGAGGGGCACAGATACGCAGTATTTT
-,TRBJ2-3,-,TRBV9,CASSEEATDTQYF,TGTGCCAGCAGCGAGGAGGCCACAGATACGCAGTATTTT
-,TRBJ1-3,-,TRBV3-1/TRBV3-2,CASSRPLQGPGNTIYF,TGTGCCAGCAGCCGCCCCCTCCAGGGACCGGGAAACACCATATATTTT
-,TRBJ1-2,-,TRBV27,CASSLAGTAGGGYTF,TGTGCCAGCAGTTTAGCTGGGACGGCAGGAGGCGGCTACACCTTC
TRBD1,TRBJ1-5,-,TRBV19,CASSLPTGGNQPQHF,TGTGCCAGTTCACTTCCGACAGGGGGCAATCAGCCCCAGCATTTT
-,TRBJ2-3,-,TRBV5-1,CASSQDGATQYF,TGCGCCAGCAGCCAGGATGGCGCTACGCAGTATTTT
TRBD2,TRBJ2-3,-,TRBV7-2,CASSPLGGSPDTQYF,TGTGCCAGCAGCCCTCTGGGCGGGAGCCCCGATACGCAGTATTTT
TRBD2,TRBJ2-1,-,TRBV5-4,CASSYWYQRTSSTKGFF,TGTGCCAGCAGCTATTGGTACCAACGGACTAGCTCAACGAAGGGGTTCTTC
-,TRBJ2-5,-,TRBV6-2/TRBV6-3,CASSPKETQYF,TGTGCCAGCAGCCCTAAAGAGACCCAGTACTTC